Below, 25 T cell receptor beta chains from the same sample are listed, as sequenced in a study of shared T cell receptors in the human thymus. Produced via immunoSEQ multiplex PCR; TCRdb's table is partial and in-frame only. The table lists over 60,000 clones, nearly 95% of them singletons. Sequencing was done on a sample of thymocytes. These TCRs come from a human donor.

The CDR3 loop reads CASSFEGQLATNEKLFF. The CDR3 nucleotides are TGTGCCAGCAGCTTCGAAGGACAACTTGCAACTAATGAAAAACTGTTTTTT. The genes are TRBV14 and TRBJ1-4; possible D gene TRBD1, 5 bases. CDR3 length: 17 amino acids. Germline V CDR1 and CDR2: SGHDN, FVKESK. V lost 5 bases, J lost 0 bases, and 16 bases lay in between. Full variable domain (outside the CDR3, taken from reference TRBV14 and TRBJ1-4): EAGVTQFPSHSVIEKGQTVTLRCDPISGHDNLYWYRRVMGKEIKFLLHFVKESKQDESGMPNNRFLAERTGGTYSTLKVQPAELEDSGVYFCASSFEGQLATNEKLFFGSGTQLSVL.

This clone was seen only once. This CDR3 is CASSLAFRLEFSTDTQYF. The DNA for the CDR3 is TGTGCCAGCAGCTTAGCGTTTAGGTTGGAGTTTAGCACAGATACGCAGTATTTT. The chain uses TRBV7-6 and TRBJ2-3; D gene ambiguous. The CDR3 covers 18 residues. V was cut by 0 bases and J by 0 bases, with 16 bases left in between. Germline CDR1 is SGHVS and CDR2 is FNYEAQ.

The V call is TRBV4-1, the J call TRBJ2-3; no clear D. V lost 3 bases and J 0 bases, leaving 13 bases between the germline ends. Germline CDR1 is MGHRA and CDR2 is YSYEKL. The CDR3 spans 16 residues. In DNA, the CDR3 is TGCGCCAGCAGCCATTACTCGAACCCTAGCACAGATACGCAGTATTTT. It codes for CASSHYSNPSTDTQYF.

This clone was counted between two and nine times. V usage is TRBV15 and J usage is TRBJ2-5; 9 nucleotides line up with TRBD2. Per the germline V gene, CDR1 is LNHNV and CDR2 is YYDKDF (reference sequence). Trimming at V came to 0 bases and at J to 5 bases, leaving 13 bases not matched to a gene. This CDR3 is built from 18 residues. The CDR3 coding sequence is TGTGCCACCAGCAGAGAGGGGGCCGGGACTAGCTTTCTGGAGACCCAGTACTTC. Its translation is CATSREGAGTSFLETQYF. Filled out from reference TRBV15 and TRBJ2-5, the complete variable domain reads DAMVIQNPRYQVTQFGKPVTLSCSQTLNHNVMYWYQQKSSQAPKLLFHYYDKDFNNEADTPDNFQSRRPNTSFCFLDIRSPGLGDTAMYLCATSREGAGTSFLETQYFGPGTRLLVL.

V and J are TRBV25-1 and TRBJ2-7; 11 nucleotides match TRBD1. Germline V gene data show CDR1 as MGHDK and CDR2 as SYGVNS. J gave up 7 bases and V 2 bases, and 4 bases lay outside the gene matches. The CDR3 sequence is 14 residues long. Here the CDR3 reads CASSEIGTGGEQYF. CDR3 nucleotides: TGTGCCAGCAGTGAAATAGGGACAGGGGGTGAGCAGTACTTC.

The genes are TRBV4-1 and TRBJ2-1, with D hard to call. V was clipped by 0 bases and J by 0 bases, with 9 bases between them. Per the germline V gene, CDR1 is MGHRA and CDR2 is YSYEKL. The CDR3 covers 16 residues. The CDR3 bases are TGCGCCAGCAGCCAAGAGAGGCCCCACTCCTACAATGAGCAGTTCTTC. Amino acid sequence: CASSQERPHSYNEQFF.

This chain links TRBV18 with TRBJ1-1, with TRBD1 matching 10 bases. This CDR3 contains 15 residues. The germline gives CDR1 KGHSH, CDR2 LQKENI. Trimming removed 3 bases from V and 4 bases from J; junction bases left unmatched: 5. CDR3 residues: CASSPYGQGGTEAFF. CDR3 DNA: TGTGCCAGCTCACCGTACGGACAGGGGGGCACTGAAGCTTTCTTT.

The V gene is TRBV4-2, the J gene TRBJ1-2, with a tentative D call TRBD1 (5 bases). Trimming shortened V by 4 bases and J by 1 base, and 13 bases separated the two germline ends. This CDR3 contains 15 residues. Germline-derived CDR1 and CDR2 are LGHNA and YNFKEQ. The CDR3 DNA reads as TGTGCCAGCAGCCCGGGACGGAACCTTAACTATGGCTACACCTTC. It encodes CASSPGRNLNYGYTF.

This clone was counted a single time. CDR3 protein: CASSYAPDICPGNTIYF. CDR3 DNA: TGTGCCAGCAGCTACGCCCCGGACATTTGCCCCGGAAACACCATATATTTT. This chain joins TRBV13 and TRBJ1-3, with D perhaps TRBD1 (5 bases). Germline V gene sequence: CDR1 PRHDT, CDR2 FYEKMQ (reference sequence). The CDR3 loop spans 17 amino acids. Trimming left V 4 bases short and J 4 bases short, with 20 bases between.

This clone was detected once. This chain uses TRBV10-3 with TRBJ2-3; possible D gene TRBD1, 6 bases. This CDR3 contains 14 residues. V gave up 6 bases and J gave up 3 bases, with 13 bases separating them. CDR1 is ENHRY, CDR2 SYGVKD, per germline. This CDR3 reads CAIRTSGTTDTQYF. Written as DNA, the CDR3 is TGTGCCATCAGGACCTCCGGGACAACAGATACGCAGTATTTT.

This chain links TRBV14 with TRBJ2-1, with TRBD1 matching over 7 bases. The V and J ends lost 2 bases and 3 bases, in that order; junction bases with no gene match: 4. The CDR3 length is 15 residues. Germline-derived CDR1 and CDR2 are SGHDN and FVKESK. Written as DNA, the CDR3 is TGTGCCAGCAGCCAAATGACAGGGTACTACAATGAGCAGTTCTTC. Translating gives CASSQMTGYYNEQFF.

The rearrangement links TRBV5-4 to TRBJ2-7; 12 nucleotides match TRBD1. The CDR3 totals 16 residues. Germline CDR1 and CDR2: SGHNT and YYREEE (reference sequence). Germline trimming cut 4 bases from V and 4 bases from J; bases unmatched to any gene: 9. The CDR3 DNA reads as TGTGCCAGCAGCCGGGACAGGGGGCAGCGCCAATACGAGCAGTACTTC. It codes for CASSRDRGQRQYEQYF.

V usage is TRBV19 and J usage is TRBJ1-4; D gene uncertain. In germline, CDR1 is LNHDA, CDR2 SQIVND (reference sequence). The CDR3 has 10 residues. V gave up 10 bases and J gave up 6 bases, with 6 bases separating them. The CDR3 spells CATQDEKLFF. CDR3 sequence (DNA): TGTGCCACTCAAGATGAAAAACTGTTTTTT.

The chain has TRBV19 and TRBJ2-4; D is unclear. The CDR3 spans 15 residues. Trimming took 2 bases from V and 2 from J, leaving 10 bases between them. From germline, CDR1 is LNHDA and CDR2 SQIVND (reference sequence). CDR3 DNA: TGTGCCAGTAGTATATCTATGAGGACCAAAAACATTCAGTACTTC. It codes for CASSISMRTKNIQYF.

To note about this clone: At one end the junction does not follow the germline gene, possibly because of a read error. This chain links TRBV4-3 with TRBJ1-2; no clear D. The CDR3 is made up of 14 amino acids. Germline V CDR1 and CDR2: LGHNA, YSLEER. DNA for the CDR3: TGCGCCAGCAGCCAAAGATCCCTGAACTATGGCTACAACTTC. It translates to CASSQRSLNYGYNF.

The chain joins TRBV14 to TRBJ2-7; 7 nucleotides agree with TRBD1. The CDR3 has 16 amino acids. V shed 1 base and J 3 bases; nucleotides not matched to a gene: 9. CDR1 and CDR2 (germline): SGHDN, FVKESK. CDR3 DNA: TGTGCCAGCAGCCAAGGGAGGCCAGGGGGATGCTACGAGCAGTACTTC. This codes for CASSQGRPGGCYEQYF. Variable domain in full (rest from reference TRBV14 and TRBJ2-7): EAGVTQFPSHSVIEKGQTVTLRCDPISGHDNLYWYRRVMGKEIKFLLHFVKESKQDESGMPNNRFLAERTGGTYSTLKVQPAELEDSGVYFCASSQGRPGGCYEQYFGPGTRLTVT.

The count of this clone is one. The chain combines TRBV7-9 with TRBJ2-7; D might be TRBD2 (6 bases). This CDR3 has 15 residues. Trimming took off 5 bases at V and 4 bases at J, with 18 bases between the two ends. CDR1 and CDR2 (germline): SEHNR, FQNEAQ (reference sequence). This CDR3 reads CASSPYTSFHYEQYF. The CDR3 DNA reads TGTGCCAGCAGCCCATATACTAGCTTCCATTACGAGCAGTACTTC.

This chain joins TRBV7-3 and TRBJ1-1; D might be TRBD1 (5 bases). The V gene's germline CDR1 is SGHTA and CDR2 FQGTGA. The CDR3 length is 15 residues. The V gene lost 5 bases and the J gene lost 1 base, with 14 bases spanning the gap. As DNA, the CDR3 is TGTGCCAGCAGCCCACCTACCGACAGGAACACTGAAGCTTTCTTT. Protein product: CASSPPTDRNTEAFF.

The rearrangement links TRBV10-3 to TRBJ2-7; perhaps TRBD1 as D (5 bases). Germline-derived CDR1 and CDR2 are ENHRY and SYGVKD. Trimming took off 2 bases at V and 6 bases at J, with 17 bases between the two ends. The CDR3 runs to 15 residues. The CDR3 sequence is CAISEPHRSGPEQYF. The CDR3 DNA reads as TGTGCCATCAGTGAGCCGCATCGGTCAGGGCCCGAGCAGTACTTC.

The rearrangement uses TRBV5-1 and TRBJ2-7; D gene unclear. In germline, CDR1 is SGHRS, CDR2 YFSETQ. This CDR3 contains 14 residues. Trimming cost V 0 bases and J 2 bases, with 9 bases left between them. The CDR3 DNA reads as TGCGCCAGCAGCTTGGTGGCCCAGCCCTACGAGCAGTACTTC. Translated: CASSLVAQPYEQYF.

The gene calls are TRBV19 and TRBJ2-7; 10 nucleotides agree with TRBD1. The V gene's germline CDR1 is LNHDA and CDR2 SQIVND (reference sequence). This CDR3 has 15 amino acids. The V and J ends lost 5 bases and 6 bases, in that order; junction bases with no gene match: 10. CDR3 DNA sequence: TGTGCCAGTAGTTCAACCGGGACAGGGGTCTCCGAGCAGTACTTC. It specifies CASSSTGTGVSEQYF.

This chain joins TRBV7-2 and TRBJ2-1; D is ambiguous. The CDR3 is 14 residues long. The germline V and J ends were trimmed by 6 bases and 0 bases, with 9 bases remaining between them. Germline CDR1 and CDR2: SGHTA and FQGNSA. The chain's CDR3 is CASRRGGSYNEQFF. In DNA, the CDR3 is TGTGCCAGCAGGCGTGGCGGCTCCTACAATGAGCAGTTCTTC.

The chain combines TRBV11-1 with TRBJ1-2; 7 positions agree with TRBD1. After removal of 3 bases from V and 5 bases from J, the junction contained 18 bases not matched to a gene. The CDR3 has 18 residues. Germline V gives CDR1 SGHAT, CDR2 FQDESV (reference sequence). The CDR3 region is CASSFLDFQPGQSYGYTF. The CDR3 coding sequence is TGTGCCAGCAGCTTCCTCGACTTCCAACCGGGACAGAGTTATGGCTACACCTTC.

The V gene is TRBV7-2, the J gene TRBJ2-7; unclear D gene. Germline CDR1 reads SGHTA; CDR2 reads FQGNSA. This CDR3 comprises 15 residues. The V and J ends lost 3 bases and 3 bases respectively, with 15 bases between them. The CDR3 nucleotides are TGTGCCAGCAGCTTTGTTAATTCAACGGGCTACGAGCAGTACTTC. Its translation: CASSFVNSTGYEQYF.

This rearrangement joins TRBV11-2 to TRBJ2-7; D gene unclear. The CDR3 covers 19 residues. Germline CDR1 reads SGHAT; CDR2 reads FQNNGV. Trimming took off 5 bases at V and 4 bases at J, with 30 bases between the two ends. This CDR3 reads CASSAPRTEHRPDKYEQYF. CDR3 in DNA: TGTGCCAGCAGCGCCCCACGCACAGAGCACCGGCCAGATAAATACGAGCAGTACTTC.